This T cell receptor beta chain is from a study of CD8+ T cells in alopecia areata. Sequencing used cDNA as its template, made by extracting RNA and reverse transcribing it. The protocol was immunoSEQ multiplex PCR, while the TCRdb copy is restricted to in-frame clones and leaves out a portion. The sample carries about 91,000 clones, around 44% recorded once. Germline CDR1 SGHDT, CDR2 YYEEEE. Trimming removed 0 bases from V and 4 bases from J, with 5 bases in between. CDR3 length: 13 residues. The chain recombines TRBV5-6 with TRBJ1-5; D is undetermined. The sequenced sample consisted of CD4+ T cells sorted from blood. The sequence was collected from a human donor with alopecia areata. The CDR3 loop is CASSLGANQPQHF. CDR3 in DNA: TGTGCCAGCAGCTTGGGGGCAAATCAGCCCCAGCATTTT.